This TCR beta chain appears in the sequencing data of a study of blood T cell repertoires in COVID-19. The wider study: The United States, Italy and Spain provided the acute and convalescent COVID-19 samples. Nucleic acid was either cDNA or gDNA, and it came from T cells, B-cell-depleted T cells, or PBMCs.

Per the study methods: Estimates of nucleated cell counts were drawn from the amplification of reference gene primers. Measured with immunoSEQ multiplex PCR; TCRdb has only the in-frame clones, and not every one. V and J calls and clone size are those listed in that table; D and trimming were worked out from the DNA. The sample records approximately 20,000 clones, roughly 91% being singletons. V gave up 6 bases and J gave up 4 bases; unmatched junction bases: 5. Germline V CDR1 and CDR2: SNHLY, FYNNEI. The CDR3 covers 14 residues. This receptor was identified in a human donor in a cohort sampled during active COVID-19. This sequence joins TRBV2 and TRBJ2-2, with 7 bases matching TRBD1. Sequences were obtained from peripheral blood. CDR3 amino acids: CASSRDSSTGELFF. In DNA, the CDR3 is TGTGCCAGCAGCCGGGACAGTTCCACCGGGGAGCTGTTTTTT.